Each of the 25 T cell receptor beta chains below was sequenced from the same sample in a study of cytomegalovirus exposure and HLA in healthy donors. PCR amplification relied on 60 Vbeta primers (plus 13 Jbeta primers). Sequencing used immunoSEQ multiplex PCR; TCRdb keeps in-frame clones, though not all of them. The sample yields roughly 120,000 clones, 60% to 75% seen once. The sequencing sample was made of PBMCs. The source is a woman between 50 and 59 years old in good health and CMV-seropositive.

This chain uses TRBV7-2 with TRBJ2-1, with 8 bases lining up with TRBD2. The ends lost 5 bases at V and 0 bases at J; junction bases unmatched: 12. The CDR3 extends over 18 amino acids. Germline V gene sequence: CDR1 SGHTA, CDR2 FQGNSA. This chain's CDR3 is CASSRPAGGPRSYNEQFF. DNA for the CDR3: TGTGCCAGCAGCCGCCCTGCGGGGGGTCCCCGCTCCTACAATGAGCAGTTCTTC. Filled out from reference TRBV7-2 and TRBJ2-1, the complete variable domain reads GAGVSQSPSNKVTEKGKDVELRCDPISGHTALYWYRQSLGQGLEFLIYFQGNSAPDKSGLPSDRFSAERTGGSVSTLTIQRTQQEDSAVYLCASSRPAGGPRSYNEQFFGPGTRLTVL.

This rearrangement joins TRBV27 to TRBJ2-7; D possibly corresponds to TRBD2 (6 bases). The V end lost 7 bases, the J end lost 3 bases, and 19 bases lay between the germline ends. Germline lookup yields CDR1 MNHEY and CDR2 SMNVEV (reference sequence). The CDR3 runs to 15 residues. CDR3 nucleotides: TGTGCCAGCACCCCGTACCCTGGCGGGGACTACGAGCAGTACTTC. Protein: CASTPYPGGDYEQYF.

A remark on this clone: This sample also contains other DNA sequences that code for the same CDR3. The V gene is TRBV7-2, the J gene TRBJ2-7, with a tentative D call TRBD1 (6 bases). The CDR3 totals 12 residues. Germline V gives CDR1 SGHTA, CDR2 FQGNSA. V was shortened by 3 bases and J by 7 bases, with 10 bases between the two germline ends. The CDR3 here is CASSFTGREQYF. In nucleotides, the CDR3 is TGTGCCAGCAGCTTCACAGGGCGTGAGCAGTACTTC.

The chain recombines TRBV5-4 with TRBJ2-3; 7 bases line up with TRBD1. From germline, CDR1 is SGHNT and CDR2 YYREEE (reference sequence). V trimming: 8 bases; J trimming: 2 bases; junction bases outside the gene matches: 5. The CDR3 is 13 residues long. The CDR3 DNA sequence: TGTGCCAGAACAGGGGCTAACACAGATACGCAGTATTTT. Protein: CARTGANTDTQYF.

The CDR3 coding sequence is TGTGCCAGCAGCTTAGCCTCTAGCAAGGCCGGGAGATACGAGCAGTACTTC. Amino acids: CASSLASSKAGRYEQYF. The chain links TRBV11-3 to TRBJ2-7; perhaps TRBD2 as D (6 bases). CDR1 and CDR2 from the germline V gene are SGHNT and YENEEA. With 1 base removed from V and 4 bases from J, the gap between germline ends came to 20 bases. The length of the CDR3 is 17 residues.

The gene calls are TRBV27 and TRBJ1-3; no reliable D call. This CDR3 is built from 15 residues. The V and J ends lost 9 bases and 3 bases respectively, with 18 bases between them. Germline loops: CDR1 MNHEY, CDR2 SMNVEV (reference sequence). The CDR3 DNA is TGTGCCAGTCACCCCCCCCAAACAGATGGAAACACCATATATTTT. It encodes CASHPPQTDGNTIYF.

The chain uses TRBV25-1 and TRBJ2-5, with a tentative D call TRBD1 (5 bases). Per the germline V gene, CDR1 is MGHDK and CDR2 is SYGVNS. This CDR3 is built from 16 residues. V lost 3 bases and J lost 0, with 14 bases in between. CDR3 loop: CASSDQGTWYQETQYF. The CDR3 region has the DNA TGTGCCAGCAGTGATCAGGGCACTTGGTACCAAGAGACCCAGTACTTC.

The chain combines TRBV10-1 with TRBJ2-5, with D unclear. The V end lost 2 bases, the J end lost 5 bases, and 6 bases lay between the germline ends. The CDR3 covers 12 residues. The germline V gene has CDR1 WNHNN and CDR2 SYGVQD (reference sequence). The CDR3 nucleotides are TGCGCCAGCAGTGAGATCGGGGAGACCCAGTACTTC. Amino acid sequence: CASSEIGETQYF.

V gene TRBV15 combines with J gene TRBJ1-5; possible D gene TRBD1, 6 bases. In germline, CDR1 is LNHNV, CDR2 YYDKDF (reference sequence). The CDR3 is made up of 14 amino acids. V lost 5 bases to trimming and J lost 6 bases, with 14 bases between them. In nucleotides, the CDR3 is TGTGCCACCAGCCCGGAGAACAGGGTTCAGCCCCAGCATTTT. It yields the protein CATSPENRVQPQHF.

The chain uses TRBV7-9 and TRBJ1-2; TRBD1 is a possible D gene (5 bases). Germline V gene lookup returns CDR1 SEHNR and CDR2 FQNEAQ (reference sequence). V dropped 7 bases and J dropped 5 bases, with 20 bases sitting between them. There are 15 residues in the CDR3. The CDR3 sequence: CASTPDRRSGYGYTF. CDR3 nucleotide sequence: TGTGCCAGCACTCCTGACAGACGGAGTGGATATGGCTACACCTTC.

The chain is built from TRBV5-4 and TRBJ1-6; 7 bases are a match to TRBD1. The CDR3 totals 15 residues. J lost 8 bases, V lost 5 bases, and 10 bases had no gene match. The V gene's germline CDR1 is SGHNT and CDR2 YYREEE (reference sequence). The CDR3 bases are TGTGCCAGCAGACGTACAGGGGTAGGTGATTCACCCCTCCACTTT. Protein sequence: CASRRTGVGDSPLHF.

This clone showed up just a few times. V and J are TRBV7-9 and TRBJ2-3; 11 bases are a match to TRBD2. The CDR3 has 13 residues. CDR1 and CDR2 (germline): SEHNR, FQNEAQ (reference sequence). The CDR3 region is CALLAGDADTQYF. For the CDR3, the DNA is TGTGCGCTACTAGCGGGAGATGCAGATACGCAGTATTTT.

The V gene is TRBV5-8, the J gene TRBJ2-7; D gene unclear. The germline V and J ends were trimmed by 4 bases and 9 bases, with 11 bases remaining between them. The CDR3 covers 11 residues. Germline V CDR1 and CDR2: SGHTS, YDEGEE. CDR3 bases: TGTGCCAGCAGCCGTGAAACGGGGCAGTACTTC. Translation: CASSRETGQYF.

The chain couples TRBV30 to TRBJ2-3, with D hard to call. From germline, CDR1 is GTSNPN and CDR2 SVGIG (reference sequence). The CDR3 has 13 residues. V gave up 5 bases and J gave up 2 bases, with 11 bases separating them. CDR3 nucleotide sequence: TGTGCCTGGTCACGCGGCACCACAGATACGCAGTATTTT. Protein sequence: CAWSRGTTDTQYF.

In its sample, this clone was seen once. This sequence joins TRBV6-5 and TRBJ1-6; D is unresolved. This CDR3 is built from 15 residues. Germline V gene sequence: CDR1 MNHEY, CDR2 SVGAGI. The V gene lost 6 bases and the J gene lost 7 bases, with 16 bases spanning the gap. The CDR3, as DNA: TGTGCCAGCAGACGGTCGGCAGCGCTAAATTCACCCCTCCACTTT. Translating it yields CASRRSAALNSPLHF.

The chain employs TRBV9 and TRBJ2-2; D gene unclear. With 4 bases removed from V and 5 bases from J, the gap between germline ends came to 15 bases. This CDR3 is 15 amino acids long. Germline V gives CDR1 SGDLS, CDR2 YYNGEE. This chain's CDR3 is CASSPEALRTGELFF. For the CDR3, the DNA is TGTGCCAGCAGCCCCGAGGCGTTACGGACCGGGGAGCTGTTTTTT. Full variable domain (rest looked up from reference TRBV9 and TRBJ2-2): DSGVTQTPKHLITATGQRVTLRCSPRSGDLSVYWYQQSLDQGLQFLIQYYNGEERAKGNILERFSAQQFPDLHSELNLSSLELGDSALYFCASSPEALRTGELFFGEGSRLTVL.

The chain is built from TRBV7-9 and TRBJ2-1; D not certain. This CDR3 contains 14 residues. V was pared by 2 bases and J by 0 bases, with 5 bases between. Germline CDR1 reads SEHNR; CDR2 reads FQNEAQ (reference sequence). In DNA form, the CDR3 reads TGTGCCAGCAGCTTAACTAACTCCTACAATGAGCAGTTCTTC. Translation gives CASSLTNSYNEQFF.

V usage is TRBV7-2 and J usage is TRBJ1-3; D not certain. V was trimmed by 3 bases and J by 2 bases, leaving 14 bases between them. The CDR3 is 16 residues long. The germline V gene has CDR1 SGHTA and CDR2 FQGNSA. As DNA, the CDR3 is TGTGCCAGCAGCTTTGCTACAGCTTCAACTGGAAACACCATATATTTT. Protein sequence: CASSFATASTGNTIYF.

This chain uses TRBV6-1 with TRBJ1-1; 9 positions match TRBD1. J lost 1 base, V lost 6 bases, and 3 bases had no gene match. Looked up from germline, CDR1 is MNHNS and CDR2 is SASEGT. The CDR3 sequence is 14 residues long. The CDR3 loop is CASRGTGWNTEAFF. In DNA, the CDR3 is TGTGCCAGCAGGGGGACAGGGTGGAACACTGAAGCTTTCTTT.

CDR3 sequence (DNA): TGTGCCAGCACCTATCAGCTTCGGAGCCAAGAGACCCAGTACTTC. Residues: CASTYQLRSQETQYF. The chain uses TRBV11-2 and TRBJ2-5; unclear D gene. V was cut by 7 bases and J by 1 base, with 16 bases left in between. The CDR3 covers 15 residues. In germline, CDR1 is SGHAT, CDR2 FQNNGV. Full variable domain (missing parts from reference TRBV11-2 and TRBJ2-5): EAGVAQSPRYKIIEKRQSVAFWCNPISGHATLYWYQQILGQGPKLLIQFQNNGVVDDSQLPKDRFSAERLKGVDSTLKIQPAKLEDSAVYLCASTYQLRSQETQYFGPGTRLLVL.

The V gene is TRBV14, the J gene TRBJ1-4, with D tentatively TRBD1 (6 bases). Trimming pared 4 bases from V and 6 bases from J, leaving 12 bases between. The CDR3 loop spans 14 amino acids. CDR1 is SGHDN, CDR2 FVKESK, per germline. CDR3 amino acids: CASSPRRTDEKLFF. DNA of the CDR3: TGTGCCAGCAGCCCGCGGAGGACAGATGAAAAACTGTTTTTT.

The CDR3 DNA reads as TGTGCCAGCTCACCACCGGTACTAACAGATACGCAGTATTTT. Translating it yields CASSPPVLTDTQYF. This chain joins TRBV18 and TRBJ2-3; D is unresolved. Trimming stripped 0 bases from V and 3 bases from J, with 7 bases between. The germline V gene encodes CDR1 KGHSH and CDR2 LQKENI. The CDR3 runs to 14 residues.

This chain joins TRBV7-2 and TRBJ1-5, with TRBD1 matching 9 bases. V lost 2 bases to trimming and J lost 5 bases; unmatched junction nucleotides: 4. CDR1 is SGHTA and CDR2 is FQGNSA in the germline V gene. This CDR3 is 15 amino acids long. The CDR3 here is CASSLQGQGYQPQHF. The CDR3, as DNA: TGTGCCAGCAGCTTACAAGGACAGGGGTATCAGCCCCAGCATTTT.

This chain joins TRBV4-2 and TRBJ1-5; tentatively, D is TRBD1 (6 bases). Germline CDR1 is LGHNA and CDR2 is YNFKEQ. V was shortened by 1 base and J by 2 bases, with 18 bases between the two germline ends. The CDR3 sequence is 18 residues long. The CDR3 nucleotides are TGTGCCAGCAGCCAAGTGCCACAGGGAAGGGGACGCAATCAGCCCCAGCATTTT. Translation: CASSQVPQGRGRNQPQHF.

The chain uses TRBV20-1 and TRBJ2-3; D gene ambiguous. Germline V lookup: CDR1 DFQATT, CDR2 SNEGSKA (reference sequence). The CDR3 contains 10 residues. V shed 7 bases and J shed 4 bases, with 6 bases lying between them. This CDR3 reads CSGSPDTQYF. The DNA of the CDR3 is TGCAGTGGAAGCCCAGATACGCAGTATTTT.